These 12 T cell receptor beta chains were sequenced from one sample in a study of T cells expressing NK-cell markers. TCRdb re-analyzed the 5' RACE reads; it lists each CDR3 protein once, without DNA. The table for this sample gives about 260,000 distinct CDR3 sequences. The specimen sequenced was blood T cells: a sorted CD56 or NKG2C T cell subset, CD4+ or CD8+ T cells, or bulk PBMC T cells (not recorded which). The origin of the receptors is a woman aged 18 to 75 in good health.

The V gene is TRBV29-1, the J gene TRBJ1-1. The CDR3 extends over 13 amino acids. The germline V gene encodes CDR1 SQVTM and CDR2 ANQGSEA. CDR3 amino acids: CSVRTGPNTEAFF.

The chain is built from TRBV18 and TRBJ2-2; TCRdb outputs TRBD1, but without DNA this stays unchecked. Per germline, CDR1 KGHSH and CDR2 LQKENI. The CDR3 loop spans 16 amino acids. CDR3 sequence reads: CASSPRTGRDTGELFF.

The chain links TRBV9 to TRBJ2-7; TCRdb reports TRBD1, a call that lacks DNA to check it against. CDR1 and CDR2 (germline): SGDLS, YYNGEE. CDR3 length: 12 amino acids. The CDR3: CASSVGGGEQYF.

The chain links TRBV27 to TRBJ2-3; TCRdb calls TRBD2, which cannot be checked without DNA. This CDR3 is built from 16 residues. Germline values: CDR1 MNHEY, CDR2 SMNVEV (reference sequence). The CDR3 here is CASSSPRTSGVDTQYF.

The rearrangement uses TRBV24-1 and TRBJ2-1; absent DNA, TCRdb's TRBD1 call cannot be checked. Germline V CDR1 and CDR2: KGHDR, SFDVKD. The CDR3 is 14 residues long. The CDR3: CATSALTGGNEQFF.

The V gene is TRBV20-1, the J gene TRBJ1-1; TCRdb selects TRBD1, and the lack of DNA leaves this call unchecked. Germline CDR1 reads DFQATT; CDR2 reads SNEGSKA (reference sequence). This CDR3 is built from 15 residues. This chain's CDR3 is CSARDRGTAPTEAFF.

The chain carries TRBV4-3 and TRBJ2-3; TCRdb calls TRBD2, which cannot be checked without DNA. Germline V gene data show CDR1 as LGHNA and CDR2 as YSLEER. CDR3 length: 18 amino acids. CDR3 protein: CASSQDFSRGGRTDTQYF.

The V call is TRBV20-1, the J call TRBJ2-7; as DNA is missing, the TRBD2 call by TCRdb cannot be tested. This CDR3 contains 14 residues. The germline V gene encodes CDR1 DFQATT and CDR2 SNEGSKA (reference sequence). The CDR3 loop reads CSASTSVPTYEQYF.

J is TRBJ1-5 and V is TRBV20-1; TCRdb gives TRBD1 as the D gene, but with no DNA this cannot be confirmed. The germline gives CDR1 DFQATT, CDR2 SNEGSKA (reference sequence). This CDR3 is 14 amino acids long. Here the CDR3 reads CSALLDRGGQPQHF.

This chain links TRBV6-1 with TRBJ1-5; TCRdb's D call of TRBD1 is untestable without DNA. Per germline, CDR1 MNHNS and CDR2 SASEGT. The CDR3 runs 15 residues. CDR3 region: CASREPGGSNQPQHF.

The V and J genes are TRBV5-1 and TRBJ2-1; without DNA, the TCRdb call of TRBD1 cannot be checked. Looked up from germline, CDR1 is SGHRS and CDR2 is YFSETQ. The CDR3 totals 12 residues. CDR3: CASSPPHNEQFF.

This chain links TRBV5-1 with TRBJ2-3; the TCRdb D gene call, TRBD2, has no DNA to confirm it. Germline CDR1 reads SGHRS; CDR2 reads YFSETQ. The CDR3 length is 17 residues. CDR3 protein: CASSLGVAGVQTDTQYF.